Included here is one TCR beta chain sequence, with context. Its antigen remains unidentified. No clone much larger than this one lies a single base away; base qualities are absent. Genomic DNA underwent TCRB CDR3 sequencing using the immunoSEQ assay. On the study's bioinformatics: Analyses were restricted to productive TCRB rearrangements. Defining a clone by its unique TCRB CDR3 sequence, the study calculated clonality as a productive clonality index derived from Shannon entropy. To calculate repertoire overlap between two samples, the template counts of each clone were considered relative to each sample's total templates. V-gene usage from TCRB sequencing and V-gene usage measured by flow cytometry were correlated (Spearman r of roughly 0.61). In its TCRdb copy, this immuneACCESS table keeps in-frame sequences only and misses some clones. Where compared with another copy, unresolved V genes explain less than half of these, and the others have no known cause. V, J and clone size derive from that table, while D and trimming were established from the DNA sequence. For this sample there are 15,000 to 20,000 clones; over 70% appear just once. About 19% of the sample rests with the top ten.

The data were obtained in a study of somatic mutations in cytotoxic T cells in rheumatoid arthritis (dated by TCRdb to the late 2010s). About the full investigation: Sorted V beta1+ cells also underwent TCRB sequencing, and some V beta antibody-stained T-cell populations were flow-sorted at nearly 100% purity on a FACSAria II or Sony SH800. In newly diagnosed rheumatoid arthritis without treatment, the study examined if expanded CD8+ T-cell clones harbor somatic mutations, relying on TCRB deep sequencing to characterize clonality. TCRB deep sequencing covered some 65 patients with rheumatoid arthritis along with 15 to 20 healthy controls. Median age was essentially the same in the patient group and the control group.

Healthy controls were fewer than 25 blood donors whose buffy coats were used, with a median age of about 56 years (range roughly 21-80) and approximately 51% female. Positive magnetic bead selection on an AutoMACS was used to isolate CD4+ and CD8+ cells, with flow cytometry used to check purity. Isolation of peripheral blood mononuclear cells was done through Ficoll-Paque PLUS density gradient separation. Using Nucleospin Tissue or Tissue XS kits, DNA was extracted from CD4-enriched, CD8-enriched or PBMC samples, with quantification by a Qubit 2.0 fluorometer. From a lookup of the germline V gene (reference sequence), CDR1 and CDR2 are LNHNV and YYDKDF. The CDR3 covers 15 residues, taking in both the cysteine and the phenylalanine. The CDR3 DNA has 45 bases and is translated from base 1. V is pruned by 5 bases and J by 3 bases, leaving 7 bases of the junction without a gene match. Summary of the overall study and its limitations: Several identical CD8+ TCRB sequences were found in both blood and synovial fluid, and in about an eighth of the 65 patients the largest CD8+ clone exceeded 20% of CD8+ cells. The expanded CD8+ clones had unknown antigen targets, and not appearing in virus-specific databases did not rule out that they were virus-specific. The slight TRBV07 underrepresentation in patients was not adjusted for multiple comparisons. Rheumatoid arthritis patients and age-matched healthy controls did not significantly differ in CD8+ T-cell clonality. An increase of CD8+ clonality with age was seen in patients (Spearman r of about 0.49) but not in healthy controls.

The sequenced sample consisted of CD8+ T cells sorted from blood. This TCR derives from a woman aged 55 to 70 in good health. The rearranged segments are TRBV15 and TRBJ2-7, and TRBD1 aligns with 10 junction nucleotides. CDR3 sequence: CATSGGDRGFYEQYF. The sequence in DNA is TGTGCCACCAGCGGGGGGGACAGGGGCTTCTACGAGCAGTACTTC.